The 30 T cell receptor beta chains below come from one sample, sequenced in a study of blood T cell repertoires in COVID-19. Assay used: immunoSEQ multiplex PCR; TCRdb lists only in-frame clones, some missing. Among under 200,000 clones, approximately 80% were seen once, and the ten largest hold around 8.1%. Material for sequencing was peripheral blood. These receptors were obtained from a man in his fifties or sixties with acute or convalescent COVID-19.

V gene TRBV30 combines with J gene TRBJ1-3; D gene uncertain. Per the germline V gene, CDR1 is GTSNPN and CDR2 is SVGIG (reference sequence). With 0 bases removed from V and 4 bases from J, the gap between germline ends came to 7 bases. This CDR3 comprises 13 residues. CDR3 sequence: CAWSVYGGNTIYF. The CDR3 nucleotides read TGTGCCTGGAGTGTGTATGGCGGAAACACCATATATTTT.

V is TRBV28 and J is TRBJ2-7, with TRBD1 as a possible D gene (5 bases). V was pared by 2 bases and J by 1 base, with 15 bases between. The CDR3 contains 16 residues. CDR1 is MDHEN, CDR2 SYDVKM, per germline. The CDR3 region has the DNA TGTGCCAGCAGTTTAGTGGCAGGGTCGGTGTCCTACGAGCAGTACTTC. Translation gives CASSLVAGSVSYEQYF.

This chain links TRBV9 with TRBJ2-2, with 7 nucleotides matching TRBD1. The CDR3 runs to 15 residues. J lost 5 bases, V lost 3 bases, and 7 bases had no gene match. Germline V gene data show CDR1 as SGDLS and CDR2 as YYNGEE. The CDR3 reads CASSAETGITGELFF. In DNA form, the CDR3 reads TGTGCCAGCAGCGCCGAGACAGGGATTACCGGGGAGCTGTTTTTT. Combining the CDR3 with reference TRBV9 and TRBJ2-2 gives the whole variable domain DSGVTQTPKHLITATGQRVTLRCSPRSGDLSVYWYQQSLDQGLQFLIQYYNGEERAKGNILERFSAQQFPDLHSELNLSSLELGDSALYFCASSAETGITGELFFGEGSRLTVL.

The rearrangement joins TRBV5-5 to TRBJ1-5; TRBD1 matches 9 bases. The CDR3 runs 14 residues. Trimming cost V 5 bases and J 4 bases; bases outside gene matches: 4. Germline-derived CDR1 and CDR2 are SGHKS and YYEKEE (reference sequence). In DNA form, the CDR3 reads TGTGCCAGCAGACCCGGGACAGGGAATCAGCCCCAGCATTTT. It translates to CASRPGTGNQPQHF.

V gene TRBV27 combines with J gene TRBJ2-7; 11 bases fit TRBD2. The trim removed 5 bases at V and 0 bases at J, leaving 3 bases unmatched. The CDR3 is made up of 15 amino acids. Looked up from germline, CDR1 is MNHEY and CDR2 is SMNVEV (reference sequence). CDR3 nucleotides: TGTGCCAGCAGTCCTAGCGGGGGGCCCTCCTACGAGCAGTACTTC. This gives the protein CASSPSGGPSYEQYF.

In its sample, this clone was seen once. The chain combines TRBV7-3 with TRBJ2-5, with D maybe TRBD1 (6 bases). The CDR3 spans 13 residues. Trimming removed 5 bases at V and 4 bases at J, with 11 bases between. From germline, CDR1 is SGHTA and CDR2 FQGTGA. The DNA of the CDR3 is TGTGCCAGCAGCCCGGTAGGGGGAGAGACCCAGTACTTC. Translation: CASSPVGGETQYF.

The V gene is TRBV24-1, the J gene TRBJ1-3, with no clear D. CDR3 length: 15 residues. Germline values: CDR1 KGHDR, CDR2 SFDVKD. V lost 4 bases to trimming and J lost 3 bases, with 12 bases between them. The CDR3 region has the DNA TGTGCCACCAGTGACCCTAAACGCGTTGGAAACACCATATATTTT. As protein: CATSDPKRVGNTIYF.

The chain employs TRBV2 and TRBJ1-3; D possibly corresponds to TRBD1 (5 bases). V was cut by 5 bases and J by 0 bases, with 8 bases left in between. The CDR3 length is 14 residues. Germline CDR1 is SNHLY and CDR2 is FYNNEI. This CDR3 is CASSMQGSGNTIYF. The DNA for the CDR3 is TGTGCCAGCAGTATGCAGGGCTCTGGAAACACCATATATTTT.

Only a few counts were recorded for this clone. The chain links TRBV5-4 to TRBJ2-1, with 8 bases identical to TRBD1. V shed 1 base, J shed 6 bases, and the junction held 9 bases outside the gene matches. CDR1 and CDR2 (germline): SGHNT, YYREEE (reference sequence). The CDR3 length is 16 residues. CDR3 region: CASSLPGQGAVNEQFF. CDR3 nucleotides: TGTGCCAGCAGCTTGCCCGGGCAGGGGGCGGTCAATGAGCAGTTCTTC. Full variable domain (rest looked up from reference TRBV5-4 and TRBJ2-1): ETGVTQSPTHLIKTRGQQVTLRCSSQSGHNTVSWYQQALGQGPQFIFQYYREEENGRGNFPPRFSGLQFPNYSSELNVNALELDDSALYLCASSLPGQGAVNEQFFGPGTRLTVL.

This chain links TRBV10-2 with TRBJ2-5, with a weak D call TRBD2 (6 bases). Between the trimmed V and J ends, which lost 5 bases and 2 bases, there was a span of 12 bases. Per germline, CDR1 WSHSY and CDR2 SAAADI. The CDR3 totals 14 residues. CDR3: CASSPSGLQETQYF. CDR3 DNA sequence: TGCGCCAGCAGTCCTTCGGGACTTCAAGAGACCCAGTACTTC.

The chain uses TRBV5-1 and TRBJ1-1, with D unresolved. CDR3 size: 15 residues. Germline CDR1 and CDR2: SGHRS and YFSETQ. The V end lost 0 bases, the J end lost 1 base, and 10 bases lay between the germline ends. The CDR3 coding sequence is TGCGCCAGCAGCTTGGCAAGCATCGGGAACACTGAAGCTTTCTTT. Protein product: CASSLASIGNTEAFF.

J is TRBJ2-1 and V is TRBV12-1; the listed D gene, TRBD2, was not tested against the DNA. TRBV12-1 is reported as a pseudogene. CDR3 length: 15 amino acids. CDR3 sequence reads: CASSSGLAGRNEQFF. The CDR3 DNA reads TGTGCCAGCAGCTCGGGACTAGCGGGGAGAAATGAGCAGTTCTTC.

This sequence joins TRBV12-1 and TRBJ1-4; the listed D gene, TRBD1, was not tested against the DNA. TRBV12-1 is marked as a pseudogene. The CDR3 contains 15 residues. CDR3 region: CASSCVQGDLEKLFF. The CDR3 nucleotides read TGTGCCAGCAGCTGCGTTCAGGGGGACTTGGAAAAACTGTTTTTT.

The chain links TRBV29-1 to TRBJ2-3, with D perhaps matching TRBD2 (5 bases). V was clipped by 6 bases and J by 2 bases, with 12 bases between them. The CDR3 runs 13 residues. Germline V gene sequence: CDR1 SQVTM, CDR2 ANQGSEA. The DNA of the CDR3 is TGCAGCGTACACCGGGATTACACAGATACGCAGTATTTT. Translated, it gives CSVHRDYTDTQYF.

This chain uses TRBV24-1 with TRBJ1-2, with TRBD1 identical over 7 bases. The length of the CDR3 is 16 residues. Trimming cost V 4 bases and J 8 bases; bases outside gene matches: 15. Germline V gene sequence: CDR1 KGHDR, CDR2 SFDVKD. This CDR3 reads CATSDGGTVQTRGYTF. The DNA for the CDR3 is TGTGCCACCAGTGACGGTGGGACAGTTCAGACCAGGGGCTACACCTTC.

The chain has TRBV5-8 and TRBJ1-3, with D perhaps matching TRBD1 (6 bases). Per germline, CDR1 SGHTS and CDR2 YDEGEE. The CDR3 has 16 amino acids. V lost 0 bases to trimming and J lost 0 bases, with 10 bases between them. The CDR3 DNA follows: TGTGCCAGCAGCTTGGCAGGGGTCGGCTCTGGAAACACCATATATTTT. Protein: CASSLAGVGSGNTIYF.

This clone has only a few counts. The rearrangement uses TRBV4-1 and TRBJ1-2, with D possibly matching TRBD1 (5 bases). The V gene lost 2 bases and the J gene lost 5 bases, with 15 bases spanning the gap. Germline V gene data show CDR1 as MGHRA and CDR2 as YSYEKL. There are 15 residues in the CDR3. The CDR3 bases are TGCGCCAGCAGCCAAAGGCAGGGATCCCTTTATGGCTACACCTTC. This codes for CASSQRQGSLYGYTF.

The chain uses TRBV21-1 and TRBJ2-1; the table names TRBD1, a call not compared with the DNA. TRBV21-1 is shown as a pseudogene. This CDR3 comprises 16 residues. The CDR3 loop is CASSKRQGTHYNEQFF. The CDR3 nucleotides are TGTGCCAGCAGCAAAAGGCAGGGGACCCACTACAATGAGCAGTTCTTC.

The chain links TRBV29-1 to TRBJ2-2, with D tentatively TRBD1 (6 bases). V dropped 2 bases and J dropped 4 bases, with 14 bases sitting between them. This CDR3 has 15 amino acids. Germline V gene data show CDR1 as SQVTM and CDR2 as ANQGSEA. The DNA of the CDR3 is TGCAGCGTTGAAAGGTCAGGGGTAATCACCGGGGAGCTGTTTTTT. Translating gives CSVERSGVITGELFF.

The CDR3 DNA sequence: TGTGCCAGCAGCCAAGAGAATGGCGGGGGCACCGGGGAGCTGTTTTTT. Translated: CASSQENGGGTGELFF. J is TRBJ2-2 and V is TRBV4-2; 7 bases line up with TRBD2. The V gene end was trimmed by 0 bases and the J gene end by 4 bases; junction bases not matched to a gene: 5. The CDR3 is 16 residues long. Germline CDR1 LGHNA, CDR2 YNFKEQ.

The chain combines TRBV2 with TRBJ2-7, with 11 nucleotides matching TRBD2. The CDR3 runs to 14 residues. With V trimmed by 4 bases and J by 3 bases, 2 bases remained unmatched. Germline-derived CDR1 and CDR2 are SNHLY and FYNNEI. CDR3 DNA: TGTGCCAGCAGTGTGGGGACTAGCGGCTACGAGCAGTACTTC. Protein product: CASSVGTSGYEQYF.

V usage is TRBV2 and J usage is TRBJ1-1; D is undetermined. Trimming took 3 bases from V and 0 from J, leaving 14 bases between them. CDR1 and CDR2 (germline): SNHLY, FYNNEI. CDR3 length: 16 residues. In DNA, the CDR3 is TGTGCCAGCAGTGATGGGCAGATTCTCATGAACACTGAAGCTTTCTTT. Translating gives CASSDGQILMNTEAFF.

The chain combines TRBV6-5 with TRBJ2-1; a weak D match, TRBD2 (7 bases). V was clipped by 8 bases and J by 2 bases, with 16 bases between them. This CDR3 has 15 residues. Germline lookup yields CDR1 MNHEY and CDR2 SVGAGI. CDR3 DNA: TGTGCCAGCCGAGGAGGGGGGGAGGCCTACAATGAGCAGTTCTTC. It encodes CASRGGGEAYNEQFF.

The rearrangement joins TRBV5-1 to TRBJ2-7; no definite D call. With 4 bases removed from V and 5 bases from J, the gap between germline ends came to 13 bases. Germline lookup yields CDR1 SGHRS and CDR2 YFSETQ. This CDR3 spans 13 amino acids. CDR3 nucleotide sequence: TGCGCCAGCAGCCCCTTCCCCCAGGACGAGCAGTACTTC. This translates into CASSPFPQDEQYF.

V usage is TRBV5-6 and J usage is TRBJ2-2; TRBD1 agrees at 8 bases. V shed 0 bases and J 4 bases; nucleotides not matched to a gene: 2. This CDR3 is 15 amino acids long. CDR1 SGHDT and CDR2 YYEEEE come from the germline V gene. This chain's CDR3 is CASSLGTGPTGELFF. The CDR3 DNA follows: TGTGCCAGCAGCTTGGGGACAGGGCCCACCGGGGAGCTGTTTTTT. Based on the CDR3 plus reference TRBV5-6 and TRBJ2-2, the full variable domain is DAGVTQSPTHLIKTRGQQVTLRCSPKSGHDTVSWYQQALGQGPQFIFQYYEEEERQRGNFPDRFSGHQFPNYSSELNVNALLLGDSALYLCASSLGTGPTGELFFGEGSRLTVL.

The J gene is TRBJ1-3, the V gene TRBV30; tentatively, D is TRBD1 (5 bases). The V gene's germline CDR1 is GTSNPN and CDR2 SVGIG (reference sequence). The ends were cut back, 0 bases at V and 3 bases at J, with 9 bases in the middle. CDR3 length equals 14 residues. CDR3: CAWSVGDFGNTIYF. In DNA, the CDR3 is TGTGCCTGGAGTGTAGGGGACTTTGGAAACACCATATATTTT.

The chain carries TRBV5-6 and TRBJ1-2, with unresolved D. Per germline, CDR1 SGHDT and CDR2 YYEEEE. V lost 2 bases to trimming and J lost 5 bases, with 13 bases between them. There are 14 residues in the CDR3. The CDR3 sequence is CASSLGGPVYGYTF. As DNA, the CDR3 is TGTGCCAGCAGCTTAGGAGGGCCCGTTTATGGCTACACCTTC. Complete variable domain (other parts from reference TRBV5-6 and TRBJ1-2): DAGVTQSPTHLIKTRGQQVTLRCSPKSGHDTVSWYQQALGQGPQFIFQYYEEEERQRGNFPDRFSGHQFPNYSSELNVNALLLGDSALYLCASSLGGPVYGYTFGSGTRLTVV.

The chain couples TRBV2 to TRBJ2-3; tentative D call: TRBD2 (6 bases). Germline CDR1 reads SNHLY; CDR2 reads FYNNEI. This CDR3 is 16 amino acids long. Trimming left V 0 bases short and J 1 base short, with 11 bases between. Here the CDR3 reads CASSEAWRGGTDTQYF. For the CDR3, the DNA is TGTGCCAGCAGTGAAGCTTGGCGGGGTGGCACAGATACGCAGTATTTT.

This clone occurred a few times. This chain links TRBV19 with TRBJ2-7; 8 positions agree with TRBD1. V dropped 5 bases and J dropped 5; count of bases not matched to a gene: 5. This CDR3 spans 13 amino acids. CDR1 is LNHDA, CDR2 SQIVND, per germline (reference sequence). CDR3 in amino acids: CASSSGTGNEQYF. The CDR3 DNA follows: TGTGCCAGTAGTTCTGGGACAGGCAACGAGCAGTACTTC.

The gene calls are TRBV6-5 and TRBJ1-4, with 7 bases identical to TRBD1. The CDR3 has 15 residues. The germline gives CDR1 MNHEY, CDR2 SVGAGI. Trimming removed 2 bases from V and 4 bases from J; junction bases left unmatched: 4. The CDR3: CASSYGTADNEKLFF. The CDR3 coding sequence is TGTGCCAGCAGTTACGGGACAGCGGATAATGAAAAACTGTTTTTT.